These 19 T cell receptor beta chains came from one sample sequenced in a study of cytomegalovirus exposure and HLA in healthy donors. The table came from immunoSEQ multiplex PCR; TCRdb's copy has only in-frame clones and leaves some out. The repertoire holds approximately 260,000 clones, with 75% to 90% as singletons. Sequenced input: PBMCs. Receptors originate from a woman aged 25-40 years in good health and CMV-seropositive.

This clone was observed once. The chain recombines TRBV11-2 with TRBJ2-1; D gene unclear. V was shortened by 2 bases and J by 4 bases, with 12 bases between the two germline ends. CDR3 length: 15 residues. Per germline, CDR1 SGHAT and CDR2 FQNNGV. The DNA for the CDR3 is TGTGCCAGCAGCTTATCCCTAACCTTTTACAATGAGCAGTTCTTC. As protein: CASSLSLTFYNEQFF.

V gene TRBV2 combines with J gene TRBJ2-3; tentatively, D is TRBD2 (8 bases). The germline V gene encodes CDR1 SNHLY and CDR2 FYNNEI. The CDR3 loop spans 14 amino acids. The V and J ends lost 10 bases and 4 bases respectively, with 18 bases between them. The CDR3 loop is CAITREGAADTQYF. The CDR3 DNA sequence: TGTGCCATCACCCGGGAGGGGGCGGCAGATACGCAGTATTTT.

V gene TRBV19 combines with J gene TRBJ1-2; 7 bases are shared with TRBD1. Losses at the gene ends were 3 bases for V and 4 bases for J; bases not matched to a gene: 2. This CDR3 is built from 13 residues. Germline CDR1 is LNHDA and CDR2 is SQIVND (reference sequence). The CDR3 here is CASSMGQFYGYTF. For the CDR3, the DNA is TGTGCCAGTAGTATGGGACAGTTCTATGGCTACACCTTC.

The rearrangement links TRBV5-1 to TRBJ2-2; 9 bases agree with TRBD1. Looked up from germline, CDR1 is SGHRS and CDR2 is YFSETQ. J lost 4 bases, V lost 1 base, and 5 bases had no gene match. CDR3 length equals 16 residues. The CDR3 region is CASSLPTGGGTGELFF. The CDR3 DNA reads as TGCGCCAGCAGCTTGCCAACAGGGGGCGGCACCGGGGAGCTGTTTTTT.

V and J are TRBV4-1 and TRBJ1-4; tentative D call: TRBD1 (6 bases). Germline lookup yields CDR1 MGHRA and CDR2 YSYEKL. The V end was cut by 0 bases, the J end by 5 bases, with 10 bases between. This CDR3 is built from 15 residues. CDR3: CASSQDLQGNEKLFF. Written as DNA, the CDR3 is TGCGCCAGCAGCCAAGATCTTCAGGGGAATGAAAAACTGTTTTTT.

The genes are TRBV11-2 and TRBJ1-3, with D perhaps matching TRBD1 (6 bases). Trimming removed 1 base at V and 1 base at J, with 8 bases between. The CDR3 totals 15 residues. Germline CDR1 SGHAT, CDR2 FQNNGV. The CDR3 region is CASSLAGESGNTIYF. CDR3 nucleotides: TGTGCCAGCAGCTTAGCAGGGGAATCTGGAAACACCATATATTTT.

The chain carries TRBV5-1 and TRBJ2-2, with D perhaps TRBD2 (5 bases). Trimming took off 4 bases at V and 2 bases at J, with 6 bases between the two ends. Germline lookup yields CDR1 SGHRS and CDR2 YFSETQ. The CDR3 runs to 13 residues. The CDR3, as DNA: TGCGCCAGCAGCCCGGGAAACACCGGGGAGCTGTTTTTT. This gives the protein CASSPGNTGELFF.

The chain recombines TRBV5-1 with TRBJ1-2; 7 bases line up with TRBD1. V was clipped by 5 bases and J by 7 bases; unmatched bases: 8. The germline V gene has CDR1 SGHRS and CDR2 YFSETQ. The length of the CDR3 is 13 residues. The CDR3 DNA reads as TGCGCCAGCAGTCCTACAGGGGAGGTTGGCTACACCTTC. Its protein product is CASSPTGEVGYTF.

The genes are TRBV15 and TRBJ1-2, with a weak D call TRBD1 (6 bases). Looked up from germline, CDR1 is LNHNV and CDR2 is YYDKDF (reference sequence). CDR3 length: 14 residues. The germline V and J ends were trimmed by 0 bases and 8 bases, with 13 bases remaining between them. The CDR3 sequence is CATSRDLAGAGYTF. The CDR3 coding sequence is TGTGCCACCAGCAGAGATCTGGCAGGGGCCGGCTACACCTTC.

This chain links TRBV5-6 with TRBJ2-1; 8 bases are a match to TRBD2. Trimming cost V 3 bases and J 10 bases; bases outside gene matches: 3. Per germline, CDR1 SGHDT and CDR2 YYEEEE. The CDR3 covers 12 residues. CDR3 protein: CASSWGTREQFF. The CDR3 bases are TGTGCCAGCAGCTGGGGGACTAGGGAGCAGTTCTTC.

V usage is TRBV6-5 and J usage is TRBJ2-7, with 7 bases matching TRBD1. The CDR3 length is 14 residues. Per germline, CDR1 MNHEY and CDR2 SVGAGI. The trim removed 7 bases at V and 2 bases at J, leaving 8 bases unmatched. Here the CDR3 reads CASTPAGGPYEQYF. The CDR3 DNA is TGTGCCAGCACCCCGGCAGGGGGTCCCTACGAGCAGTACTTC.

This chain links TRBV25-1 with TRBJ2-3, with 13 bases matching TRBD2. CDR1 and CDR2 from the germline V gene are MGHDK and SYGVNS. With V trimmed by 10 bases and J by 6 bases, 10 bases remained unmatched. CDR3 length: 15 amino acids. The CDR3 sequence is CANLLTSGRRDTQYF. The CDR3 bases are TGTGCCAATTTATTGACTAGCGGGAGGAGGGATACGCAGTATTTT.

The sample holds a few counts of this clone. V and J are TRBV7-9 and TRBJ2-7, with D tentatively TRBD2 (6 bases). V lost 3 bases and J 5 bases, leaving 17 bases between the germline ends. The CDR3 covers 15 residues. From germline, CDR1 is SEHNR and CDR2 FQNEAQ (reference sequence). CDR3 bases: TGTGCCAGCAGCTTTTGGGGCGGGATAAGAAACGAGCAGTACTTC. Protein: CASSFWGGIRNEQYF.

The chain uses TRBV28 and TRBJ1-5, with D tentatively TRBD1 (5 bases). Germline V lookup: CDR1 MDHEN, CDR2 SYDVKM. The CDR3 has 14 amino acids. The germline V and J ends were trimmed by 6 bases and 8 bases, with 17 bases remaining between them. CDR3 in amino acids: CASRGTGSLEPQHF. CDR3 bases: TGTGCCAGCAGGGGAACAGGTTCGCTAGAGCCCCAGCATTTT.

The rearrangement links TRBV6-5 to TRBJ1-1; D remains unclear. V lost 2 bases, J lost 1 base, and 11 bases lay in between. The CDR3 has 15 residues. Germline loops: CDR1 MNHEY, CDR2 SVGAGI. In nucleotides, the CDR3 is TGTGCCAGCAGTTACGAGTGGGCGGGGAACACTGAAGCTTTCTTT. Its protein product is CASSYEWAGNTEAFF.

CDR3 sequence: CAINRGGGEQYF. In DNA, the CDR3 is TGTGCCATCAACAGGGGAGGAGGCGAGCAGTACTTC. This chain joins TRBV6-1 and TRBJ2-7, with a tentative D call TRBD1 (7 bases). Germline CDR1 is MNHNS and CDR2 is SASEGT. Trimming cost V 10 bases and J 6 bases, with 16 bases left between them. The CDR3 contains 12 residues.

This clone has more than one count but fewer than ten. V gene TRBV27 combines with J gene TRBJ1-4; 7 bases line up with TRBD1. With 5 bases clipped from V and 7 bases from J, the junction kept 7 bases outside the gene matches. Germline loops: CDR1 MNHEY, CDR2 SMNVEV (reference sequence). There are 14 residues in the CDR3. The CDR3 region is CASSNSGGGEKLFF. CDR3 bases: TGTGCCAGCAGTAACTCAGGGGGTGGTGAAAAACTGTTTTTT. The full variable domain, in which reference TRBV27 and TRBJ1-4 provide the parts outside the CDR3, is EAQVTQNPRYLITVTGKKLTVTCSQNMNHEYMSWYRQDPGLGLRQIYYSMNVEVTDKGDVPEGYKVSRKEKRNFPLILESPSPNQTSLYFCASSNSGGGEKLFFGSGTQLSVL.

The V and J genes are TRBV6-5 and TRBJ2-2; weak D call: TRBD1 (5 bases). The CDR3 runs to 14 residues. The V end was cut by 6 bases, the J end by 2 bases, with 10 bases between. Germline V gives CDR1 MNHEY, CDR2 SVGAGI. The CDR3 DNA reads TGTGCCAGCAGCCAACGGACAAACACCGGGGAGCTGTTTTTT. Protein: CASSQRTNTGELFF.

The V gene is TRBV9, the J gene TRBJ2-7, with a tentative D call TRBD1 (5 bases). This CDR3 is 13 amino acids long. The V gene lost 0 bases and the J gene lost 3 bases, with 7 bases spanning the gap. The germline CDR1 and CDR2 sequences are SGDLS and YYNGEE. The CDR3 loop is CASSVGQYYEQYF. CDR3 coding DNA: TGTGCCAGCAGCGTAGGACAGTACTACGAGCAGTACTTC.